Included here is one T cell receptor (beta chain) sequence, with context. This clone's antigen is unknown. Base quality data are lacking; no much larger clone is found one base away. This specimen's time point label, per the study, means: about 28 days (+/-7) after the second vaccine dose. AZD1222 recipients whose second dose came at about 4 weeks and those whose second dose came at about 12 weeks were combined into one group, since spike-specific TCR depth and breadth did not differ between the two schedules. Samples from vaccinated people were obtained from the UK trials COV001 and COV002, which included a single-blind randomized controlled phase 2/3 trial of AZD1222 (ChAdOx1 nCoV-19) in healthy adults. Trial participant PBMC samples were collected at day 0 and day 28 after the second dose for TCRbeta chain sequencing. These data belong to a study of T cell responses to AZD1222 COVID-19 vaccine (dated by TCRdb to the early 2020s). Regarding the research as a whole: A total of around 240 trial participants underwent TCR sequencing, of whom 207 had received two doses of AZD1222 and around 25 had received two doses of the MenACWY control vaccine. Trial participants were enrolled into age subgroups of 18-55, 56-69 and 70-plus years, which contained around 150, 29 and 61 TCR-sequenced participants, respectively. What the research found in general, with its limitations: After two AZD1222 doses, spike-specific TCR breadth and depth were significantly higher than at day 0 and than in MenACWY recipients. Conclusions about previously exposed vaccinees were limited because only a handful of AZD1222 recipients were SARS-CoV-2 seropositive at baseline. Because no day 14 peak-response samples were available, the repertoires could be characterized only after the peak T cell response. Most participants were white British and females outnumbered males, and the authors suggested that clonal diversity may have been underestimated. The vaccine-associated CD4 TCRs covered the entire spike protein, and the dominant responses fell in regions 160-218 and 743-854. Epitopes outside the regions mutated in the B.1.351 and B.1.1.7 variants were reportedly recognized by nearly half of the unique spike-specific TCRs. In the small 56-69-year group, the increase in depth fell short of significance, most likely because of low power.

The CDR1 and CDR2 encoded by the germline V gene are SGHTS and YDEGEE. Compared with germline, V lacks 4 bases and J lacks 5 bases; bases without a gene match: 10. The CDR3 goes from the cysteine to the phenylalanine over 17 residues. Only the CDR3 DNA is retained, 51 bases long and in frame from the first base. The CDR3 regions of human TCRbeta chains were analyzed by immunosequencing. The study's processing was this. TCRs in the repertoires were compared against a reference library of SARS-CoV-2-specific TCRs that had been generated with the MIRA antigen-specificity platform. Breadth meant the fraction of unique TCRs that were SARS-CoV-2-associated, whereas depth meant the fraction of total T cells that were SARS-CoV-2-associated. Using the MIRA data, each spike-specific TCR was mapped to the spike region that the TCR reacts to and placed in a CD4 or CD8 class. Log10-transformed breadth and depth values were compared by one-way ANOVA with Sidak's multiple comparisons tests. This is the immuneACCESS table as TCRdb keeps it, with only in-frame sequences that have V and J called. A part of the clones is gone; compared with another copy, unresolved V genes explain less than half, and the rest is unexplained. V and J calls and clone size are those listed in that table; D and trimming were worked out from the DNA. Across this sample there are about 150,000 clones, with roughly nine tenths seen only once. Of the sample, roughly 1.2% is held by the ten largest clones.

The rearranged segments are TRBV5-8 and TRBJ1-4, and 11 junction bases match TRBD1. The receptor's source is an adult who received the AZD1222 COVID-19 vaccine. The sample here was peripheral blood, taken 28 days after the second AZD1222 dose. The sequence in DNA is TGTGCCAGCAGCCCGTGGACAGGGGGCGCCGCCAATGAAAAACTGTTTTTT. This yields the protein CASSPWTGGAANEKLFF. The CDR3, completed at both ends by the reference TRBV5-8 and TRBJ1-4 genes, gives the full variable domain EAGVTQSPTHLIKTRGQQATLRCSPISGHTSVYWYQQALGLGLQFLLWYDEGEERNRGNFPPRFSGRQFPNYSSELNVNALELEDSALYLCASSPWTGGAANEKLFFGSGTQLSVL.